A selection of T cell receptor beta chains follows, all from one sample in a study of T cell repertoires in cytomegalovirus infection. Each CDR3 protein gets one entry after TCRdb re-called the reads with MiXCR. The sample has approximately 500,000 distinct CDR3 sequences; approximately 15% are singletons. Sequencing used CD8+ T cells from PBMCs. Receptors originate from a human donor in good health (CMV status not recorded). Some clones in this sample may be carry-over from other donors' samples. Each CDR3 is given with its conserved first and last residue. The D gene is left open where the match is weak. Where a row states a size, it is once, few, many or the class of an expanded clone; other rows omit it.

v_gene	abundance	d_gene	j_gene	CDR3nt	CDR3aa
TRBV7-8	many	TRBD2	TRBJ2-7	TGTGCCAGCAGCTCGGGCGGACTAGCGGGGGGCCCGACCTACGAGCAGTACTTC	CASSSGGLAGGPTYEQYF
TRBV20-1	-	-	TRBJ2-1	TGCAGTGCTAGACTGAACTACAATGAGCAGTTCTTC	CSARLNYNEQFF
TRBV7-9	many	TRBD1	TRBJ2-7	TGTGCCAGCAGCGGAAGGGACAGTCCCTACGAGCAGTACTTC	CASSGRDSPYEQYF
TRBV28	-	-	TRBJ2-2	TGTGCCACCCTGGGACACCCGCGGACCGGGGAGCTGTTTTTT	CATLGHPRTGELFF
TRBV7-3	many	-	TRBJ2-2	TGTGCCAGCAGCTTGGTCCCCCGAGGGAACACCGGGGAGCTGTTTTTT	CASSLVPRGNTGELFF
TRBV3-1	-	TRBD2	TRBJ2-1	TGTGCCAGCAGCCAAGTGGTCCGGACTAGCGGGAGAAGATTAAATGAGCAGTTCTTC	CASSQVVRTSGRRLNEQFF
TRBV7-9	many	-	TRBJ2-1	TGTGCCAGCAGCTTAGATAAGCGGTCGGGGAATGAGCAGTTCTTC	CASSLDKRSGNEQFF
TRBV27	many	-	TRBJ1-2	TGTGCCAGCAGTCGAGGGGTCAGGCACTACTATGGCTACACCTTC	CASSRGVRHYYGYTF
TRBV7-9	few	-	TRBJ1-2	TGTGCCAGCAGCTTAGGAAGGGACCCGAATGGCTACACCTTC	CASSLGRDPNGYTF
TRBV4-1	many	-	TRBJ2-1	TGCGCCAGCAGCCATCCGACAGGTAGCTCCTACAATGAGCAGTTCTTC	CASSHPTGSSYNEQFF
TRBV11-2	many	TRBD2	TRBJ2-7	TGTGCCAGCAGCCTACACGGCGGGGGGCCCAACGAGCAGTACTTC	CASSLHGGGPNEQYF
TRBV6-5	many	-	TRBJ2-7	TGTGCCAGCAGTTACTCCGTCGGCCAGAGCTCCTACGAGCAGTACTTC	CASSYSVGQSSYEQYF
TRBV29-1	-	-	TRBJ2-1	TGCAGCGTTAGGCTCTACAATGAGCAGTTCTTC	CSVRLYNEQFF
TRBV5-1	-	TRBD1	TRBJ1-4	TGCGCCAGCAGCTTCCGACAGGGCACTAATGAAAAACTGTTTTTT	CASSFRQGTNEKLFF
TRBV4-1	many	TRBD1	TRBJ1-1	TGCGCCAGCAGCCTAGACCTTGGACAGGGGGGCACTGAAGCTTTCTTT	CASSLDLGQGGTEAFF
TRBV11-2	many	-	TRBJ2-1	TGTGCCAGCAGCTCCCCAGCCGGTTGGGTCGGCTACAATGAGCAGTTCTTC	CASSSPAGWVGYNEQFF
TRBV7-6	many	-	TRBJ1-1	TGTGCCAGCAGCCCAGCGGGGACTGAAGCTTTCTTT	CASSPAGTEAFF
TRBV28	-	TRBD1	TRBJ2-7	TGTGCCAGCAGTTTGCCGACAGGGGGGGTCGAGCAGTACTTC	CASSLPTGGVEQYF
TRBV19	many	-	TRBJ2-1	TGTGCCAGTAGTATAGATCTAGGGGTTGAGCAGTTCTTC	CASSIDLGVEQFF
TRBV2	many	TRBD2	TRBJ2-1	TGTGCCAGCAGTTTCCTAGCGGGGGGGCCGGACAATGAGCAGTTCTTC	CASSFLAGGPDNEQFF
TRBV7-9	many	-	TRBJ2-7	TGTGCCAGCAGCCCCACGACGGGGGTTCCCTACGAGCAGTACTTC	CASSPTTGVPYEQYF
TRBV6-6	few	TRBD2	TRBJ2-3	TGTGCCAGCAGTTACCGGACTAGCGGGAGGAGCACAGATACGCAGTATTTT	CASSYRTSGRSTDTQYF
TRBV5-5	many	-	TRBJ2-7	TGTGCCAGCAGCCCCGGGAGCCCCTACGAGCAGTACTTC	CASSPGSPYEQYF
TRBV7-9	-	-	TRBJ2-7	TGTGCCTGCAGCTCCGTCCGGACTGCCTATGAGCAGTACTTC	CACSSVRTAYEQYF
TRBV12-3/TRBV12-4	many	-	TRBJ1-3	TGTGCCAGCAGTTTGGGACGGGCCTCTGGAAACACCATATATTTT	CASSLGRASGNTIYF
TRBV28	few	TRBD1	TRBJ2-7	TGTGCCAGCAGGATACAGACAGGGGGCTCGGGGGAGCAGTACTTC	CASRIQTGGSGEQYF
TRBV7-9	many	TRBD1	TRBJ2-1	TGTGCCAGCAGCTTCTTTACCTGGGACAGGGGGCTTTACAATGAGCAGTTCTTC	CASSFFTWDRGLYNEQFF
TRBV9	few	-	TRBJ2-1	TGTGCCAGTGCCTCCCGTTCAGACTACAATGAGCAGTTCTTC	CASASRSDYNEQFF
TRBV7-9	many	TRBD1	TRBJ2-1	TGTGCCAGCAGTTACACAGGGGTAGATGAGCAGTTCTTC	CASSYTGVDEQFF
TRBV2	many	TRBD2	TRBJ2-1	TGTGCCAGCAGAGACGGGCGGGAGGGGCTTGAGCAGTTCTTC	CASRDGREGLEQFF
TRBV14	few	-	TRBJ1-2	TGTGCCAGCAGCCATACCGTAGCTGCCTATGGCTACACCTTC	CASSHTVAAYGYTF
TRBV27	-	TRBD1	TRBJ1-1	TGTGCCAGCAGTTGGACAGGGGCGAACACTGAAGCTTTCTTT	CASSWTGANTEAFF